This TCR beta chain emerged from a study of response to subunit inactivated influenza vaccine. Using its own MiXCR run on the RT-PCR reads, TCRdb lists one record per CDR3 protein. The sample yields some 540,000 distinct CDR3 sequences, under 30% seen once. Germline CDR1 SNHLY, CDR2 FYNNEI. The CDR3 is 16 residues long. V lost 6 bases to trimming and J lost 3 bases, with 19 bases between them. The data were also submitted as part of a second study, on T cells expressing NK-cell markers. Turning to that study: Synthesis of TCR beta cDNA relied on 5'RACE template switching carrying UMIs. In sorted CD3+CD56+NKG2C+, CD3+CD56+NKG2C- and CD3+CD56-NKG2C+ T cells, TCR beta repertoires were obtained. Each of 6 or 7 donors carried dominant NKG2C+ clonotypes accounting for roughly 1.0-7.5% of CD8+ T cells. Leadership of the CD3+CD56-NKG2C+ fraction also belonged to these clonotypes in several donors. Questions lingered over whether expanded NKG2C+ T cell clones were HCMV-specific.

V usage is TRBV2 and J usage is TRBJ2-3; a possible D gene is TRBD1 (6 bases). This TCR was sampled from a man aged 50 or older who received an inactivated influenza vaccine. This specimen was CD4+ T cells sorted from PBMCs, taken 12 days after vaccination. CDR3: CASRKDRPKKTDTQYF. The CDR3 DNA sequence: TGTGCCAGCAGGAAGGACAGACCAAAGAAAACAGATACGCAGTATTTT. Complete variable domain (other parts from reference TRBV2 and TRBJ2-3): EPEVTQTPSHQVTQMGQEVILRCVPISNHLYFYWYRQILGQKVEFLVSFYNNEISEKSEIFDDQFSVERPDGSNFTLKIRSTKLEDSAMYFCASRKDRPKKTDTQYFGPGTRLTVL.